This T cell receptor (beta chain) was identified in a study of identical twins. This clonotype appeared a few times. The antigen is undetermined. Points from the study as a whole: Insertions ran lower in abundant cord blood beta clonotypes, though not in memory repertoires.

Each CDR3 protein gets one entry after TCRdb re-called the 5' RACE reads with MiXCR. The table lists nearly 650,000 distinct CDR3 sequences, about 7.1% of them singletons, with about 1.6% in the top ten. This same sample was also taken into another study, of yellow fever vaccine responses in identical twins.

Sequencing used PBMCs. The sequence was obtained from a woman younger than 35 in good health.

Here the CDR3 DNA reads TGCGCCAGCAGCTTGGGTATGGGGTTCGGTAGCACTGAAGCTTTCTTT. The encoded protein is CASSLGMGFGSTEAFF. V gene TRBV5-1 combines with J gene TRBJ1-1; no definite D call. The CDR3 has 16 residues. V gave up 0 bases and J gave up 4 bases, with 16 bases separating them. Germline V gene sequence: CDR1 SGHRS, CDR2 YFSETQ.